One and the same sample provided the 23 T cell receptor beta chains below, sequenced in a study of CD8 T cells in Susac syndrome. Reverse transcription used roughly 0.5 to 1 ug RNA and random hexamers. TCRdb re-called the immunoSEQ multiplex PCR reads through MiXCR, storing one row per CDR3 protein. The sample has about 200,000 distinct CDR3 sequences; roughly 95% are singletons. What was sequenced was CD4+ T cells from PBMCs. Every receptor here comes from a human donor with multiple sclerosis.

V and J are TRBV20-1 and TRBJ2-5, with D uncertain. The ends were cut back, 5 bases at V and 2 bases at J, with 12 bases in the middle. In germline, CDR1 is DFQATT, CDR2 SNEGSKA (reference sequence). This CDR3 has 13 amino acids. CDR3 nucleotides: TGCAGTGCTGGGTCCGGTTTACAAGAGACCCAGTACTTC. The encoded protein is CSAGSGLQETQYF.

The chain carries TRBV20-1 and TRBJ2-1; D might be TRBD2 (7 bases). Trimming pared 6 bases from V and 9 bases from J, leaving 12 bases between. CDR3 length equals 11 residues. The germline CDR1 and CDR2 sequences are DFQATT and SNEGSKA (reference sequence). The CDR3 coding sequence is TGCAGTGCAGGGGGGGACGGTGAGCAGTTCTTC. It is translated as CSAGGDGEQFF.

In this sample, this clonotype turned up once. The rearrangement links TRBV6-2 or TRBV6-3 to TRBJ2-7; the match to TRBD1 covers 7 bases. This CDR3 is built from 14 residues. J was trimmed by 3 bases and V by 4 bases; bases with no gene match: 6. Looked up from germline, CDR1 is MNHEY and CDR2 is SVGEGT. CDR3 region: CASSWPGQNYEQYF. As DNA, the CDR3 is TGTGCCAGCAGTTGGCCGGGACAGAACTACGAGCAGTACTTC.

The chain couples TRBV29-1 to TRBJ1-1, with a possible D match to TRBD1 (6 bases). V was trimmed by 4 bases and J by 11 bases, leaving 20 bases between them. The germline V gene encodes CDR1 SQVTM and CDR2 ANQGSEA. This CDR3 is built from 13 residues. This CDR3 is CSVVAGAQGMAFF. In DNA form, the CDR3 reads TGCAGCGTTGTGGCGGGGGCACAGGGAATGGCTTTCTTT.

J is TRBJ1-2 and V is TRBV28; D may be TRBD1 (5 bases). The V gene's germline CDR1 is MDHEN and CDR2 SYDVKM. The CDR3 sequence is 14 residues long. V lost 4 bases and J lost 2, with 11 bases in between. CDR3 region: CASSYPWGNYGYTF. In DNA, the CDR3 is TGTGCCAGCAGTTACCCCTGGGGGAACTATGGCTACACCTTC.

J is TRBJ1-1 and V is TRBV4-3; 7 bases match TRBD1. Per germline, CDR1 LGHNA and CDR2 YSLEER. The CDR3 is 14 amino acids. Losses at the gene ends were 2 bases for V and 4 bases for J; bases not matched to a gene: 4. CDR3 amino acids: CASSQSTGVTEAFF. In DNA form, the CDR3 reads TGCGCCAGCAGCCAAAGCACAGGGGTCACTGAAGCTTTCTTT.

This chain joins TRBV2 and TRBJ2-7, with a weak D call TRBD1 (5 bases). The CDR3 has 13 residues. CDR1 and CDR2 (germline): SNHLY, FYNNEI. V gave up 4 bases and J gave up 3 bases, with 10 bases separating them. CDR3 in amino acids: CASSVDGHYEQYF. Here the CDR3 DNA reads TGTGCCAGCAGTGTAGACGGACACTACGAGCAGTACTTC.

The V gene is TRBV7-9, the J gene TRBJ1-2; D gene ambiguous. Germline lookup yields CDR1 SEHNR and CDR2 FQNEAQ (reference sequence). The CDR3 length is 13 residues. Deletions cut 3 bases from V and 6 bases from J, with 11 bases between. CDR3 region: CASSFGSHDGYTF. CDR3 nucleotide sequence: TGTGCCAGCAGCTTCGGGTCCCATGATGGCTACACCTTC.

The genes are TRBV6-5 and TRBJ1-2; no definite D call. Trimming took 6 bases from V and 8 from J, leaving 19 bases between them. This CDR3 contains 14 residues. From germline, CDR1 is MNHEY and CDR2 SVGAGI. In DNA, the CDR3 is TGTGCCAGCAGCCCCCAAATGAACAGAGGAGGCTACACCTTC. Protein sequence: CASSPQMNRGGYTF.

This clonotype has just a few counts. The V call is TRBV12-3 or TRBV12-4, the J call TRBJ1-5; D is ambiguous. The V end lost 3 bases, the J end lost 0 bases, and 3 bases lay between the germline ends. The CDR3 extends over 13 amino acids. Written as DNA, the CDR3 is TGTGCCAGCAGTTTTAATAGCAATCAGCCCCAGCATTTT. Its protein product is CASSFNSNQPQHF.

V is TRBV7-8 and J is TRBJ1-5; D not resolved. This CDR3 is 13 amino acids long. V lost 1 base, J lost 9 bases, and 10 bases lay in between. Per germline, CDR1 SGHVS and CDR2 FQNEAQ. Here the CDR3 reads CASSLGNEGPQHF. The CDR3 DNA follows: TGTGCCAGCAGCTTAGGGAATGAGGGGCCCCAGCATTTT. Variable domain in full (rest from reference TRBV7-8 and TRBJ1-5): GAGVSQSPRYKVAKRGQDVALRCDPISGHVSLFWYQQALGQGPEFLTYFQNEAQLDKSGLPSDRFFAERPEGSVSTLKIQRTQQEDSAVYLCASSLGNEGPQHFGDGTRLSIL.

This clonotype was seen more than once but under ten times. The chain links TRBV7-9 to TRBJ2-3, with 10 nucleotides matching TRBD2. CDR3 length equals 15 residues. V lost 5 bases and J lost 0; bases outside the gene matches: 2. From germline, CDR1 is SEHNR and CDR2 FQNEAQ (reference sequence). The CDR3 loop reads CASSTSGASTDTQYF. The CDR3 bases are TGTGCCAGCAGCACTAGCGGGGCGAGCACAGATACGCAGTATTTT. Full variable domain (missing parts from reference TRBV7-9 and TRBJ2-3): DTGVSQNPRHKITKRGQNVTFRCDPISEHNRLYWYRQTLGQGPEFLTYFQNEAQLEKSRLLSDRFSAERPKGSFSTLEIQRTEQGDSAMYLCASSTSGASTDTQYFGPGTRLTVL.

This chain joins TRBV4-1 and TRBJ2-6; 8 bases line up with TRBD1. The CDR3 loop spans 18 amino acids. Trimming took 0 bases from V and 2 from J; bases not matched to a gene: 6. The germline V gene encodes CDR1 MGHRA and CDR2 YSYEKL. DNA for the CDR3: TGCGCCAGCAGCCAAGATCGGAGCAGGGGGCCTGGGGCCAACGTCCTGACTTTC. It encodes CASSQDRSRGPGANVLTF.

This chain joins TRBV2 and TRBJ2-4; TRBD2 matches at 8 bases. CDR3 length: 13 residues. CDR1 SNHLY and CDR2 FYNNEI come from the germline V gene. Trimming cost V 7 bases and J 5 bases; bases outside gene matches: 4. The CDR3 reads CASTRAGENIQYF. CDR3 nucleotide sequence: TGTGCCAGCACCAGAGCGGGGGAAAACATTCAGTACTTC.

The chain employs TRBV10-3 and TRBJ2-3, with D tentatively TRBD1 (6 bases). This CDR3 spans 14 amino acids. Germline V gene lookup returns CDR1 ENHRY and CDR2 SYGVKD. Trimming removed 2 bases from V and 4 bases from J, with 10 bases in between. CDR3 nucleotide sequence: TGTGCCATCAGTGAGAAGGGGGATGCAGATACGCAGTATTTT. Residues: CAISEKGDADTQYF.

The chain links TRBV11-3 to TRBJ1-1; D not certain. Trimming removed 5 bases at V and 7 bases at J, with 14 bases between. The CDR3 length is 13 residues. The germline V gene has CDR1 SGHNT and CDR2 YENEEA. The CDR3 DNA reads as TGTGCCAGCAGCCGAGGATGGGCAGATGAAGCTTTCTTT. Protein: CASSRGWADEAFF.

The rearrangement links TRBV12-3 or TRBV12-4 to TRBJ2-7; D may be TRBD2 (6 bases). Trimming left V 6 bases short and J 1 base short, with 22 bases between. The CDR3 sequence is 17 residues long. CDR3 amino acids: CASSLGGYRDGSYEQYF. Here the CDR3 DNA reads TGTGCCAGCAGCTTGGGAGGCTACCGGGACGGATCCTACGAGCAGTACTTC.

The V and J genes are TRBV30 and TRBJ2-7; 8 bases line up with TRBD2. The CDR3 totals 13 residues. Germline lookup yields CDR1 GTSNPN and CDR2 SVGIG (reference sequence). V trimming: 1 base; J trimming: 7 bases; junction bases outside the gene matches: 6. CDR3 region: CAWSDSGEGEQYF. CDR3 DNA: TGTGCCTGGAGTGATAGCGGGGAGGGGGAGCAGTACTTC. The full variable domain, in which reference TRBV30 and TRBJ2-7 provide the parts outside the CDR3, is SQTIHQWPATLVQPVGSPLSLECTVEGTSNPNLYWYRQAAGRGLQLLFYSVGIGQISSEVPQNLSASRPQDRQFILSSKKLLLSDSGFYLCAWSDSGEGEQYFGPGTRLTVT.

The chain has TRBV20-1 and TRBJ2-3; D possibly corresponds to TRBD1 (6 bases). Germline V lookup: CDR1 DFQATT, CDR2 SNEGSKA (reference sequence). The CDR3 totals 14 residues. V shed 6 bases and J shed 2 bases, with 15 bases lying between them. DNA for the CDR3: TGCAGTGCGGTTGCAGGGGTTATCACAGATACGCAGTATTTT. Its translation: CSAVAGVITDTQYF.

The V and J genes are TRBV6-6 and TRBJ2-3; D may be TRBD2 (5 bases). V was shortened by 6 bases and J by 3 bases, with 19 bases between the two germline ends. The CDR3 covers 16 residues. CDR1 and CDR2 (germline): MNHNY, SVGAGI (reference sequence). CDR3 nucleotide sequence: TGTGCCAGCAGGAACCCCCCCGGCCGCGGGACAGATACGCAGTATTTT. Its translation: CASRNPPGRGTDTQYF.

The rearrangement links TRBV9 to TRBJ2-3, with a tentative D call TRBD2 (6 bases). The CDR3 runs 14 residues. From germline, CDR1 is SGDLS and CDR2 YYNGEE. The V end was cut by 1 base, the J end by 2 bases, with 8 bases between. The CDR3 loop reads CASSVTSHTDTQYF. The CDR3 DNA is TGTGCCAGCAGCGTAACTAGCCACACAGATACGCAGTATTTT.

The chain joins TRBV3-1 to TRBJ2-5; D may be TRBD1 (5 bases). There are 15 residues in the CDR3. From germline, CDR1 is LGHDT and CDR2 YNNKEL (reference sequence). V shed 2 bases and J shed 3 bases, with 13 bases lying between them. The CDR3 sequence is CASSQYAGKEETQYF. The CDR3 nucleotides are TGTGCCAGCAGCCAATACGCAGGGAAGGAAGAGACCCAGTACTTC.

The V gene is TRBV7-8, the J gene TRBJ2-7; a weak D match, TRBD1 (5 bases). V dropped 0 bases and J dropped 3 bases, with 18 bases sitting between them. The CDR3 runs 17 residues. Germline V gene lookup returns CDR1 SGHVS and CDR2 FQNEAQ. The CDR3 region is CASSLARLGQGVYEQYF. CDR3 coding DNA: TGTGCCAGCAGCTTAGCGCGGTTGGGGCAGGGTGTCTACGAGCAGTACTTC.